This T cell receptor (beta chain) stems from a study of CDR3 diversity in severe acne. For this clonotype: One junction end does not reproduce the germline sequence, and a read error may be involved.

From the PCR reads, TCRdb called clonotypes with MiXCR, one entry per CDR3 protein. The sample shows 89,000 or so distinct CDR3 sequences, roughly half of them seen only once. CDR3 length: 12 residues. Germline CDR1 reads DFQATT; CDR2 reads SNEGSKA (reference sequence). The chain is built from TRBV20-1 and TRBJ2-5; tentatively, D is TRBD2 (5 bases). The material sequenced was blood. The clonotype was recovered from a male donor in good health, serving as a control. CDR3 protein: CSASSGQEAQYF. In DNA, the CDR3 is TGCAGTGCTAGCAGCGGCCAAGAGGCCCAGTACTTC.